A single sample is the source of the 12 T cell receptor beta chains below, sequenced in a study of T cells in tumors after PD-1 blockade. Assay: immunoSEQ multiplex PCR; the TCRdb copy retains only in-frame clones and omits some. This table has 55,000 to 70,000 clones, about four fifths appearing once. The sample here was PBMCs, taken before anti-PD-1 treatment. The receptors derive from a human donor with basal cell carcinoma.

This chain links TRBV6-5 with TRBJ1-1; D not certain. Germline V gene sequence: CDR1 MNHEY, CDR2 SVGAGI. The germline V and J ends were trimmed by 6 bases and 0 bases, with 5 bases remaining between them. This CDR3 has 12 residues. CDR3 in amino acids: CASRRLNTEAFF. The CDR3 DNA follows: TGTGCCAGCAGGAGATTGAACACTGAAGCTTTCTTT.

CDR3 in DNA: TGTGCCAGCAGTTTGACAGGGACCGGCTACACCTTC. Translated: CASSLTGTGYTF. The chain links TRBV12-3 or TRBV12-4 to TRBJ1-2, with 7 bases that match TRBD1. V was clipped by 3 bases and J by 8 bases; unmatched bases: 3. The CDR3 runs 12 residues.

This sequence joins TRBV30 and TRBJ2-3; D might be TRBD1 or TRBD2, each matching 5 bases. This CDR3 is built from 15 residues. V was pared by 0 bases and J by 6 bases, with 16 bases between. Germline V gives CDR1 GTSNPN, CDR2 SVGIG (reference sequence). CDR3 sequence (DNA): TGTGCCTGGAGTGTATTTGCAGGGAGAAGGGATACGCAGTATTTT. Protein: CAWSVFAGRRDTQYF.

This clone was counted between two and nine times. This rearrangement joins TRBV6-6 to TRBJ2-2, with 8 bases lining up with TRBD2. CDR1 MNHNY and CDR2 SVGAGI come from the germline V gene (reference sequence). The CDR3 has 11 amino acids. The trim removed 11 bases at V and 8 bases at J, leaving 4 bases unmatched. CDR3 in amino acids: CAAGGMGELFF. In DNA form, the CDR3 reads TGTGCCGCGGGGGGTATGGGGGAGCTGTTTTTT.

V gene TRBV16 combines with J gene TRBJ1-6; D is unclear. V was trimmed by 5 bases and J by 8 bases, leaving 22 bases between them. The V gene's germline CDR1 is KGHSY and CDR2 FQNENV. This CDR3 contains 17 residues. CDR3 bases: TGTGCCAGCAGCATGGGATCGGGTTTAATACTCTATTCACCCCTCCACTTT. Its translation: CASSMGSGLILYSPLHF.

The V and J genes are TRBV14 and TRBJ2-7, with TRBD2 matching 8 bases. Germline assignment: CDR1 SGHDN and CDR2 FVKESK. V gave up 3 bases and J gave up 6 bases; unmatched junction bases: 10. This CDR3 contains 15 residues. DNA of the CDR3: TGTGCCAGCAGCCAGAATCGCGGACTAGCTCGCGAGCAGTACTTC. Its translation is CASSQNRGLAREQYF.

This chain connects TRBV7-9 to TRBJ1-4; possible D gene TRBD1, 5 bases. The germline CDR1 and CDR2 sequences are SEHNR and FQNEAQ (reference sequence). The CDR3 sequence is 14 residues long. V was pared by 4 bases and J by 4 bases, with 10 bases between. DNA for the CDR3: TGTGCCAGCAGCTCGAGACAGAATAATGAAAAACTGTTTTTT. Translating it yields CASSSRQNNEKLFF. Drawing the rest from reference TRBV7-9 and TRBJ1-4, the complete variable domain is DTGVSQNPRHKITKRGQNVTFRCDPISEHNRLYWYRQTLGQGPEFLTYFQNEAQLEKSRLLSDRFSAERPKGSFSTLEIQRTEQGDSAMYLCASSSRQNNEKLFFGSGTQLSVL.

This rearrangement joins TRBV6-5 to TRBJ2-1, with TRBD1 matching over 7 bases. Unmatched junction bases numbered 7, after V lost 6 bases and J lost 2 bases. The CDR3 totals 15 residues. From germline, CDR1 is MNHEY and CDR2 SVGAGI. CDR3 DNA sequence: TGTGCCAGCAGAGAGACAGGGACCCCCTACAATGAGCAGTTCTTC. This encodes CASRETGTPYNEQFF.

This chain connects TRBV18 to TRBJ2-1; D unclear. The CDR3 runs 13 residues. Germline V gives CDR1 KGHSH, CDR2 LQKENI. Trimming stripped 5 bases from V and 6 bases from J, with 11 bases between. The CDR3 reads CASSEGPSNEQFF. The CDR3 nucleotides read TGTGCCAGCTCAGAAGGGCCGTCCAATGAGCAGTTCTTC.

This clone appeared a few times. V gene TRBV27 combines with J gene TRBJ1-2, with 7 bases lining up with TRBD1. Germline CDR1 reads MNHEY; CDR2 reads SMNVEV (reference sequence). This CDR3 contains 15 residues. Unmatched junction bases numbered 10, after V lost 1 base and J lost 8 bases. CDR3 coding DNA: TGTGCCAGCAGTTTATGGCCGGTTAGGGGACAGGGCTACACCTTC. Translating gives CASSLWPVRGQGYTF.

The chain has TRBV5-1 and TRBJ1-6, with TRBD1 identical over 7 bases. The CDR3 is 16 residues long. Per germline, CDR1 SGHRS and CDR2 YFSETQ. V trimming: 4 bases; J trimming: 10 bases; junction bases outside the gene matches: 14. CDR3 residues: CASSNRQGGKYSPLHF. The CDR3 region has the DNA TGCGCCAGCAGCAACCGACAGGGAGGGAAATACTCACCCCTCCACTTT.

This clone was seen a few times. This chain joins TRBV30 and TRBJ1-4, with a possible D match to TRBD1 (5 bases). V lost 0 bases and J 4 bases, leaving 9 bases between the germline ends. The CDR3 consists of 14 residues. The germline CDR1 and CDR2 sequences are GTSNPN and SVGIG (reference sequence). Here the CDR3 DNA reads TGTGCCTGGAGTGTGGGCAGGGATAATGAAAAACTGTTTTTT. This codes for CAWSVGRDNEKLFF.